The 16 T cell receptor beta chains below come from one sample, sequenced in a study of shared clonotypes between healthy human individuals. This table comes from immunoSEQ multiplex PCR, and its TCRdb copy is limited to in-frame clones, with some not included. The sample has fewer than 150,000 clones, about 62% seen once. Sequencing used memory CD8+ T cells sorted from blood. The sample's subset: CD45RO+ cells pooled with CCR7-negative TemRA cells. The receptors here all came from a woman in her twenties or thirties in good health.

This clone was observed at least ten times. CDR3 in amino acids: CASREAGTPFYEQYF. In DNA, the CDR3 is TGTGCCAGCAGGGAAGCCGGGACACCTTTCTACGAGCAGTACTTC. The chain is built from TRBV14 and TRBJ2-7, with D perhaps TRBD1 (6 bases). The germline V gene encodes CDR1 SGHDN and CDR2 FVKESK. Between the trimmed V and J ends, which lost 6 bases and 3 bases, there was a span of 18 bases. The CDR3 sequence is 15 residues long.

V and J are TRBV2 and TRBJ2-5; 11 bases map to TRBD1. CDR3 length equals 14 residues. CDR1 and CDR2 (germline): SNHLY, FYNNEI. Trimming cost V 11 bases and J 0 bases; bases outside gene matches: 5. The CDR3 DNA follows: TGTGCCTGCCGGGACAGGGGGTACCAAGAGACCCAGTACTTC. Its protein is CACRDRGYQETQYF.

J is TRBJ2-7 and V is TRBV7-9; D ambiguous. This CDR3 comprises 13 residues. Looked up from germline, CDR1 is SEHNR and CDR2 is FQNEAQ (reference sequence). V lost 1 base to trimming and J lost 4 bases, with 8 bases between them. CDR3 protein: CASSLVLVYEQYF. CDR3 in DNA: TGTGCCAGCAGCTTAGTGCTAGTGTACGAGCAGTACTTC.

Only a few counts were recorded for this clone. The chain couples TRBV28 to TRBJ2-1; 8 bases align to TRBD2. Germline values: CDR1 MDHEN, CDR2 SYDVKM. V was clipped by 3 bases and J by 5 bases; unmatched bases: 3. This CDR3 has 14 residues. This CDR3 reads CASSLWREDNEQFF. CDR3 nucleotides: TGTGCCAGCAGTTTGTGGCGGGAGGACAATGAGCAGTTCTTC. Together with reference TRBV28 and TRBJ2-1, the CDR3 gives the full variable domain: DVKVTQSSRYLVKRTGEKVFLECVQDMDHENMFWYRQDPGLGLRLIYFSYDVKMKEKGDIPEGYSVSREKKERFSLILESASTNQTSMYLCASSLWREDNEQFFGPGTRLTVL.

This clone showed up just a few times. A much larger clonotype is one base distant, so this may be a read error. Other DNA sequences in this sample translate to the same CDR3. The chain couples TRBV9 to TRBJ1-4, with D possibly TRBD1 on 5 matching bases. In germline, CDR1 is SGDLS, CDR2 YYNGEE. There are 14 residues in the CDR3. V lost 4 bases and J lost 2, with 9 bases in between. CDR3 bases: TGTGCCAGCAGCTTTGGGGGGACTAATGAAAAACTGTTTTTT. This translates into CASSFGGTNEKLFF.

The chain links TRBV28 to TRBJ2-6; D remains unclear. CDR3 size: 16 residues. The V end was cut by 0 bases, the J end by 4 bases, with 10 bases between. Germline values: CDR1 MDHEN, CDR2 SYDVKM. The CDR3 region is CASSLWEGSGANVLTF. The CDR3 nucleotides read TGTGCCAGCAGTTTATGGGAAGGGTCAGGGGCCAACGTCCTGACTTTC. The full variable domain, its missing parts supplied by reference TRBV28 and TRBJ2-6, is DVKVTQSSRYLVKRTGEKVFLECVQDMDHENMFWYRQDPGLGLRLIYFSYDVKMKEKGDIPEGYSVSREKKERFSLILESASTNQTSMYLCASSLWEGSGANVLTFGAGSRLTVL.

Comment on this clone: The same CDR3 is also encoded by other DNA sequences in this sample. The genes are TRBV7-9 and TRBJ2-2; D ambiguous. The CDR3 extends over 14 amino acids. Trimming shortened V by 5 bases and J by 3 bases, and 10 bases separated the two germline ends. The germline CDR1 and CDR2 sequences are SEHNR and FQNEAQ (reference sequence). The CDR3 DNA follows: TGTGCCAGCAGCCCTAGAGCTTACACCGGGGAGCTGTTTTTT. It is translated as CASSPRAYTGELFF.

The DNA for the CDR3 is TGTGCCAGCAGCCCGGTGACATTCAGCCTTGGCTACACCTTC. It is translated as CASSPVTFSLGYTF. The chain employs TRBV6-5 and TRBJ1-2, with unresolved D. Germline V CDR1 and CDR2: MNHEY, SVGAGI. CDR3 size: 14 residues. The V gene lost 6 bases and the J gene lost 7 bases, with 18 bases spanning the gap.

The chain employs TRBV11-2 and TRBJ2-3; D remains unclear. The CDR3 runs 12 residues. The V end lost 5 bases, the J end lost 11 bases, and 14 bases lay between the germline ends. Germline V lookup: CDR1 SGHAT, CDR2 FQNNGV. The CDR3 bases are TGTGCCAGCAGCGGGTATTTGGATGAGCAGTATTTT. This encodes CASSGYLDEQYF. The full variable domain, in which reference TRBV11-2 and TRBJ2-3 provide the parts outside the CDR3, is EAGVAQSPRYKIIEKRQSVAFWCNPISGHATLYWYQQILGQGPKLLIQFQNNGVVDDSQLPKDRFSAERLKGVDSTLKIQPAKLEDSAVYLCASSGYLDEQYFGPGTRLTVL.

The chain couples TRBV9 to TRBJ1-5; no firm D call. Trimming removed 0 bases from V and 3 bases from J, with 10 bases in between. This CDR3 spans 15 amino acids. Per the germline V gene, CDR1 is SGDLS and CDR2 is YYNGEE. The CDR3 loop reads CASSVEASLNQPQHF. In DNA form, the CDR3 reads TGTGCCAGCAGCGTAGAGGCCAGCCTCAATCAGCCCCAGCATTTT.

The rearrangement joins TRBV6-6 to TRBJ2-7, with 11 bases lining up with TRBD2. With 5 bases clipped from V and 0 bases from J, the junction kept 3 bases outside the gene matches. CDR1 MNHNY and CDR2 SVGAGI come from the germline V gene (reference sequence). The CDR3 runs 15 residues. The CDR3 here is CASSTLAGGSYEQYF. In DNA form, the CDR3 reads TGTGCCAGCAGTACCCTAGCGGGAGGCTCCTACGAGCAGTACTTC.

The chain employs TRBV6-5 and TRBJ1-1; 7 bases are shared with TRBD1. The CDR3 is 15 amino acids. Germline loops: CDR1 MNHEY, CDR2 SVGAGI. The ends lost 5 bases at V and 4 bases at J; junction bases unmatched: 10. This CDR3 reads CASSNDRAWVTEAFF. In DNA form, the CDR3 reads TGTGCCAGCAGTAACGACAGGGCGTGGGTCACTGAAGCTTTCTTT.

Concerning this clone itself: The same CDR3 also results from other DNA sequences found in this sample. The chain carries TRBV6-4 and TRBJ2-1; D possibly corresponds to TRBD1 (5 bases). CDR1 and CDR2 (germline): MRHNA, SNTAGT. Between the trimmed V and J ends, which lost 0 bases and 6 bases, there was a span of 12 bases. The CDR3 spans 15 residues. The CDR3 sequence: CASSDSAGSGNEQFF. CDR3 bases: TGTGCCAGCAGTGACTCGGCAGGGTCTGGCAATGAGCAGTTCTTC.

The chain recombines TRBV28 with TRBJ2-7; TRBD2 aligns across 14 bases. The CDR3 covers 16 residues. CDR1 is MDHEN and CDR2 is SYDVKM in the germline V gene. The ends lost 5 bases at V and 2 bases at J; junction bases unmatched: 5. The CDR3 protein is CASSPGLAGGAYEQYF. The CDR3 DNA sequence: TGTGCCAGCAGTCCAGGACTAGCGGGAGGCGCCTACGAGCAGTACTTC.

This clone was counted only a few times. The V call is TRBV25-1, the J call TRBJ2-7, with D perhaps TRBD1 or TRBD2 (6 bases each). V lost 3 bases and J 2 bases, leaving 20 bases between the germline ends. Germline CDR1 and CDR2: MGHDK and SYGVNS. The CDR3 has 17 residues. CDR3 DNA sequence: TGTGCCAGCAGTGAGCCCTCATCGGGGGCGAAGGCCTACGAGCAGTACTTC. This codes for CASSEPSSGAKAYEQYF.

A few counts support this clone. V is TRBV5-4 and J is TRBJ1-1, with D possibly TRBD1 on 6 matching bases. CDR1 is SGHNT, CDR2 YYREEE, per germline (reference sequence). This CDR3 is 13 amino acids long. Trimming pared 8 bases from V and 2 bases from J, leaving 13 bases between. CDR3 nucleotides: TGTGCCAGTAGGCGAGGGGGTAACACTGAAGCTTTCTTT. It is translated as CASRRGGNTEAFF.